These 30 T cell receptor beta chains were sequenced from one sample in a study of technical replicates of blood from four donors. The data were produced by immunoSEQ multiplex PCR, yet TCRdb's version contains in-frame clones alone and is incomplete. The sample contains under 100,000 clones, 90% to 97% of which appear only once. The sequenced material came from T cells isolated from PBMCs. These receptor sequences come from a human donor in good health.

The CDR3 sequence is CATSFSDSRETQYF. The DNA of the CDR3 is TGTGCCACCAGCTTTAGCGACTCCCGGGAGACCCAGTACTTC. The J gene is TRBJ2-5, the V gene TRBV15; a possible D gene is TRBD2 (5 bases). The V gene's germline CDR1 is LNHNV and CDR2 YYDKDF (reference sequence). V dropped 5 bases and J dropped 5 bases, with 15 bases sitting between them. The CDR3 is 14 amino acids.

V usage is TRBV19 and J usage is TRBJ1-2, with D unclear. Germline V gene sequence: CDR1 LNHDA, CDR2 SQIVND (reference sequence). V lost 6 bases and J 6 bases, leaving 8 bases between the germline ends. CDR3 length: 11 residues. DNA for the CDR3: TGTGCCAGTAGGCAGAAAGATGGCTACACCTTC. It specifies CASRQKDGYTF.

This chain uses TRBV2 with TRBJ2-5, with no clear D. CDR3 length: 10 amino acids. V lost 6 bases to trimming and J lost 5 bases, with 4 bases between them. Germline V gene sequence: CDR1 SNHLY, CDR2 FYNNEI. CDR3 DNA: TGTGCCAGCAGCGAGGAGACCCAGTACTTC. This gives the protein CASSEETQYF.

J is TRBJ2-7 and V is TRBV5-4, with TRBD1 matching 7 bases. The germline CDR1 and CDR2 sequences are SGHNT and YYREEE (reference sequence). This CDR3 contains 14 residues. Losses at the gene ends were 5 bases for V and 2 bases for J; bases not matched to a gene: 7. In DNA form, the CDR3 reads TGTGCCAGCAGGAGGGCCAGGGGGACCTACGAGCAGTACTTC. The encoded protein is CASRRARGTYEQYF.

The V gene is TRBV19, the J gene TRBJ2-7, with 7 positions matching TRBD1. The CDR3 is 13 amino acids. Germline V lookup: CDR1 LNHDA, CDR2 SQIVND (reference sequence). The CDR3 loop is CATWDRLAYEQYF. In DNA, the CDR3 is TGTGCTACCTGGGACAGACTCGCCTACGAGCAGTACTTC.

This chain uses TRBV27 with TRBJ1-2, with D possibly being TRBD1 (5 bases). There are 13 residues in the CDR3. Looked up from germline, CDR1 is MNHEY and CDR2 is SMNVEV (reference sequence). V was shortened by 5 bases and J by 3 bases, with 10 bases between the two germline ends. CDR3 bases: TGTGCCAGCAGTCCGGGGGAGGACTATGGCTACACCTTC. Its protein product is CASSPGEDYGYTF.

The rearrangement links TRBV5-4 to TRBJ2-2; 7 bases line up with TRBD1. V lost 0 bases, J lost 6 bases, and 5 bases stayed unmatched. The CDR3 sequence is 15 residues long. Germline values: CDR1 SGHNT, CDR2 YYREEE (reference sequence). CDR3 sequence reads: CASSLGGGPSGELFF. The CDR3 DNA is TGTGCCAGCAGCTTGGGAGGGGGCCCATCCGGGGAGCTGTTTTTT.

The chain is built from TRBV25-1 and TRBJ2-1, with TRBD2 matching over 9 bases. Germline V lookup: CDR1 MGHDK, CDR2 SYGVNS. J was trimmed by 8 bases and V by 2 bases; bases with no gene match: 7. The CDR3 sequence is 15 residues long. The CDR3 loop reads CASSEGGSGGYEQFF. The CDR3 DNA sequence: TGTGCCAGCAGTGAAGGAGGTAGCGGGGGATATGAGCAGTTCTTC.

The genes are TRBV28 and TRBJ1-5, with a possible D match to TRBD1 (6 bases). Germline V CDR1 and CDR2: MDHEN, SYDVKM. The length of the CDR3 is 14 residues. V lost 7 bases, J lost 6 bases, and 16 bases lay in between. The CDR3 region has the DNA TGTGCCAGCAACGACCAGGGGATAAGTCAGCCCCAGCATTTT. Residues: CASNDQGISQPQHF.

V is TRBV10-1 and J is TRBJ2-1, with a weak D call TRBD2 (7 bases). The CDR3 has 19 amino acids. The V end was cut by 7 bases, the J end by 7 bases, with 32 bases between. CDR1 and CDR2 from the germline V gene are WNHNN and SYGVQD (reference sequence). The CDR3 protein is CASTQKRSGGSCIGNEQFF. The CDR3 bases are TGCGCCAGCACCCAAAAAAGGTCGGGGGGCAGTTGTATCGGTAATGAGCAGTTCTTC.

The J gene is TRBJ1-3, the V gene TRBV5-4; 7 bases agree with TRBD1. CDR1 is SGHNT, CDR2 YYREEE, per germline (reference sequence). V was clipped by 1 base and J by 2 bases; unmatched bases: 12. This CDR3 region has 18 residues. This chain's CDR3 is CASSLMAGGIVAGNTIYF. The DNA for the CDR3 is TGTGCCAGCAGCTTGATGGCAGGGGGGATAGTAGCTGGAAACACCATATATTTT.

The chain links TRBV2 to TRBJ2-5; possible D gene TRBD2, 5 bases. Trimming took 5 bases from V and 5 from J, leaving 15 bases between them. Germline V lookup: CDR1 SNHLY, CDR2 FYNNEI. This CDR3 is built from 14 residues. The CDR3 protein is CASSWGGRRETQYF. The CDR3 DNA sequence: TGTGCCAGCAGTTGGGGTGGCAGGAGGGAGACCCAGTACTTC.

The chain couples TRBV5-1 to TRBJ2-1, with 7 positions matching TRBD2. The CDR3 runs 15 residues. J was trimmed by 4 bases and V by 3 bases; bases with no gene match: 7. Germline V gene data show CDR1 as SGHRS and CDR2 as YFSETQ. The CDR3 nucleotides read TGCGCCAGCAGCTCCCTAGCGGAAACTTACAATGAGCAGTTCTTC. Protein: CASSSLAETYNEQFF.

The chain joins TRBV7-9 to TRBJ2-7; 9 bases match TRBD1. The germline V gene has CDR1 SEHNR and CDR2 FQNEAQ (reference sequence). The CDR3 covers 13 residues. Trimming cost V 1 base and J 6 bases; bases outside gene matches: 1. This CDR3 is CASSLDRGREQYF. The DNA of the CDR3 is TGTGCCAGCAGCTTAGACAGGGGGCGCGAGCAGTACTTC.

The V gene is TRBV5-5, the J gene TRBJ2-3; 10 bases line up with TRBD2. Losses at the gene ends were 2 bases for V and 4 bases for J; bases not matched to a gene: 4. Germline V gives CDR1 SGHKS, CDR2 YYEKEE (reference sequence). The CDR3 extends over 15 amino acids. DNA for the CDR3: TGTGCCAGCAGCTTCACAAGCGGGAGGGCAGATACGCAGTATTTT. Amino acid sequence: CASSFTSGRADTQYF. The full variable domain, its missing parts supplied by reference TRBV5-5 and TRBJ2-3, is DAGVTQSPTHLIKTRGQQVTLRCSPISGHKSVSWYQQVLGQGPQFIFQYYEKEERGRGNFPDRFSARQFPNYSSELNVNALLLGDSALYLCASSFTSGRADTQYFGPGTRLTVL.

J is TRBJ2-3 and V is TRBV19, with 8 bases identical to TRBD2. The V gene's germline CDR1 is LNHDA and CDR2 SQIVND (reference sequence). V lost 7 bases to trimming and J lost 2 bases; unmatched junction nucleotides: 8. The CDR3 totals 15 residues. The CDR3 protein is CASKGASGYTDTQYF. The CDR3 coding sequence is TGTGCCAGTAAAGGGGCTAGCGGGTACACAGATACGCAGTATTTT.

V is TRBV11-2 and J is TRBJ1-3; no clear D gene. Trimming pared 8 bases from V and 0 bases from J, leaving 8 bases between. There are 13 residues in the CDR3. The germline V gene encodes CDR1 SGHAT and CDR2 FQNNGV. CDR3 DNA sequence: TGTGCCAGCCACAGAAGCTCTGGAAACACCATATATTTT. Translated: CASHRSSGNTIYF.

The CDR3: CASRFEGYGNTIYF. CDR3 DNA sequence: TGTGCCAGTCGCTTCGAGGGTTATGGAAACACCATATATTTT. V gene TRBV19 combines with J gene TRBJ1-3; unclear D gene. The CDR3 loop spans 14 amino acids. Trimming shortened V by 8 bases and J by 3 bases, and 14 bases separated the two germline ends. The germline CDR1 and CDR2 sequences are LNHDA and SQIVND (reference sequence).

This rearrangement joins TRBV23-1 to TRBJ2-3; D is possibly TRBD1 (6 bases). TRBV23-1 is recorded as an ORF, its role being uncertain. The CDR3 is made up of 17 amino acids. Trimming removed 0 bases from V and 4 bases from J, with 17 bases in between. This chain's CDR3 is CASSQSLTGRTADTQYF. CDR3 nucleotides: TGCGCCAGCAGTCAATCATTGACAGGTCGTACGGCAGATACGCAGTATTTT.

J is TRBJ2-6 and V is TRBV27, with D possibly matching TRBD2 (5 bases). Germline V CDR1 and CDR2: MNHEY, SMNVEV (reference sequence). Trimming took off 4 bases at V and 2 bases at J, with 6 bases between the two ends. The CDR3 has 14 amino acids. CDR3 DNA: TGTGCCAGCAGTTCACTAGCTGGGGCCAACGTCCTGACTTTC. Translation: CASSSLAGANVLTF.

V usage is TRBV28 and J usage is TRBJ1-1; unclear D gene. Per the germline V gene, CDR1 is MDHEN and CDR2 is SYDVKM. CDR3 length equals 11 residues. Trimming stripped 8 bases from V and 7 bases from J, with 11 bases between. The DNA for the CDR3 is TGTGCCAGCGGAGCCCCCATTGAAGCTTTCTTT. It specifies CASGAPIEAFF.

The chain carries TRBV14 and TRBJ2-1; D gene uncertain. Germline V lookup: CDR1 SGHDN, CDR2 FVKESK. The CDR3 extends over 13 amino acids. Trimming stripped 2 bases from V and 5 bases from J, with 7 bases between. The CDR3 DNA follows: TGTGCCAGCAGCCAACTAACGGACAATGAGCAGTTCTTC. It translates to CASSQLTDNEQFF. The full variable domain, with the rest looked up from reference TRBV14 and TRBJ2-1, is EAGVTQFPSHSVIEKGQTVTLRCDPISGHDNLYWYRRVMGKEIKFLLHFVKESKQDESGMPNNRFLAERTGGTYSTLKVQPAELEDSGVYFCASSQLTDNEQFFGPGTRLTVL.

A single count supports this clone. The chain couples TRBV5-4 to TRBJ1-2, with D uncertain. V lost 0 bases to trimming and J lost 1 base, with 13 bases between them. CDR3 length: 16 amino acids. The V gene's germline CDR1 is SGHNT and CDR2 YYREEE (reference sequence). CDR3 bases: TGTGCCAGCAGCTTGGGGGCACAGAGCCGTAACTATGGCTACACCTTC. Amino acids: CASSLGAQSRNYGYTF.

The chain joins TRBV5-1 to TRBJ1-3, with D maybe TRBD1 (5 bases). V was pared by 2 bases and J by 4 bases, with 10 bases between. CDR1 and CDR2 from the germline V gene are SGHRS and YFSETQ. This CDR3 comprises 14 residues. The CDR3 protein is CASSLGVSGNTIYF. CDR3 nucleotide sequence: TGCGCCAGCAGCTTAGGGGTGTCCGGAAACACCATATATTTT.

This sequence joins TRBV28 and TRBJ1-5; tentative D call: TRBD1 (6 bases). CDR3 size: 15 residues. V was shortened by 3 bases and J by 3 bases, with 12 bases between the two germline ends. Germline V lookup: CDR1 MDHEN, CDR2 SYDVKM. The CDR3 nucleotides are TGTGCCAGCAGTTTGTCTGGGACACCCAATCAGCCCCAGCATTTT. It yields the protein CASSLSGTPNQPQHF.

The chain's CDR3 is CASRGLAAVEQYF. CDR3 nucleotides: TGTGCCAGCAGGGGACTAGCGGCTGTAGAGCAGTACTTC. The chain joins TRBV28 to TRBJ2-7; 11 bases fit TRBD2. Germline CDR1 reads MDHEN; CDR2 reads SYDVKM. CDR3 length: 13 amino acids. V was pared by 6 bases and J by 7 bases, with 5 bases of the junction left unmatched.

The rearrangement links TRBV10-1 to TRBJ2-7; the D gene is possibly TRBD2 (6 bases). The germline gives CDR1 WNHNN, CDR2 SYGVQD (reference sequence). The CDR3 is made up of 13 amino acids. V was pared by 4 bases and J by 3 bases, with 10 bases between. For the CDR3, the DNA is TGCGCCAGCAGTGGCGGGAATGGCTACGAGCAGTACTTC. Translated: CASSGGNGYEQYF.

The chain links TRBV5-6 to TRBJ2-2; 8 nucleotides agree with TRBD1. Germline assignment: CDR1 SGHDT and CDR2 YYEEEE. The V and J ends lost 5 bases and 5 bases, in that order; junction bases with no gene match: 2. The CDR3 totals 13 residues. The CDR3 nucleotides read TGTGCCAGCAGTTGGACAGGGACCGGGGAGCTGTTTTTT. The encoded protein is CASSWTGTGELFF.

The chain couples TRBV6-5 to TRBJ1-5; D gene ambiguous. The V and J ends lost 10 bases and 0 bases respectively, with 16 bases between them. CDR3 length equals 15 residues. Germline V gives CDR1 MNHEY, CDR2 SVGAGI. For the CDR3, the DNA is TGTGCCATCCTTGCATGGGCGAATAGCAATCAGCCCCAGCATTTT. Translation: CAILAWANSNQPQHF.

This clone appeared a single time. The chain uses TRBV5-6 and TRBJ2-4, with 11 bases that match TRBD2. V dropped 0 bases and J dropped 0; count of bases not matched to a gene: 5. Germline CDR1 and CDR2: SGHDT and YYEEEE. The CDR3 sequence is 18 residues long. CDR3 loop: CASSLVLAGGVAKNIQYF. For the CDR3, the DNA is TGTGCCAGCAGCTTGGTCCTAGCGGGAGGTGTAGCCAAAAACATTCAGTACTTC. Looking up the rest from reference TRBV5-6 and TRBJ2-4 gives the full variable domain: DAGVTQSPTHLIKTRGQQVTLRCSPKSGHDTVSWYQQALGQGPQFIFQYYEEEERQRGNFPDRFSGHQFPNYSSELNVNALLLGDSALYLCASSLVLAGGVAKNIQYFGAGTRLSVL.